The 20 T cell receptor beta chains presented below share a single source sample, sequenced in a study of T cells in Graves' hyperthyroidism and ophthalmopathy. There were TCR beta CDR3 regions amplified from RNA transcripts. Researchers ran a first-round RT-PCR on the TCR CDR3 using the HTBI primer set. TCRdb redid the calling of the multiplex PCR reads with MiXCR, one entry per CDR3 protein. Here the sample spans some 500,000 distinct CDR3 sequences, 14% being singletons. The sequencing input was blood. The receptors shown here come from a woman between 18 and 29 years old with Graves' hyperthyroidism.

This clonotype was found many times. The CDR3, as DNA: TGTGCCAGCAGCTTAGTGGGTTTAGGGCCTGGGACAGGCGGTGAAGCTTTCTTT. Translating it yields CASSLVGLGPGTGGEAFF. This chain links TRBV7-2 with TRBJ1-1; 8 nucleotides align to TRBD1. Unmatched junction bases numbered 17, after V lost 1 base and J lost 7 bases. CDR1 SGHTA and CDR2 FQGNSA come from the germline V gene. This CDR3 is 18 amino acids long.

The chain uses TRBV6-2 or TRBV6-3 and TRBJ2-7, with 7 bases that match TRBD1. The CDR3 consists of 12 residues. The germline V gene encodes CDR1 MNHEY and CDR2 SVGEGT. Trimming took 10 bases from V and 3 from J; bases not matched to a gene: 6. The CDR3 nucleotides read TGTGCCACGACAGGGACGGTCTACGAGCAGTACTTC. The encoded protein is CATTGTVYEQYF.

This clonotype was counted between two and nine times. The chain joins TRBV6-1 to TRBJ2-7; 7 bases are shared with TRBD1. The CDR3 has 17 amino acids. Trimming removed 6 bases from V and 4 bases from J; junction bases left unmatched: 18. Germline V CDR1 and CDR2: MNHNS, SASEGT. The CDR3 sequence is CASRETGSSRYLYEQYF. The CDR3 nucleotides read TGTGCCAGCAGAGAGACAGGGTCAAGTCGGTATCTGTACGAGCAGTACTTC.

This clonotype has at least ten counts. This sequence joins TRBV25-1 and TRBJ1-1, with D tentatively TRBD1 (5 bases). The CDR3 runs to 14 residues. Between the trimmed V and J ends, which lost 6 bases and 0 bases, there was a span of 11 bases. The germline V gene encodes CDR1 MGHDK and CDR2 SYGVNS. The CDR3 loop reads CASSGGGLNTEAFF. CDR3 nucleotides: TGTGCCAGCAGCGGGGGGGGTCTGAACACTGAAGCTTTCTTT. The full variable domain, rest sourced from reference TRBV25-1 and TRBJ1-1, is EADIYQTPRYLVIGTGKKITLECSQTMGHDKMYWYQQDPGMELHLIHYSYGVNSTEKGDLSSESTVSRIRTEHFPLTLESARPSHTSQYLCASSGGGLNTEAFFGQGTRLTVV.

This clonotype was observed many times. This CDR3 is CASSPLMGTTEAFF. CDR3 bases: TGTGCCAGCAGCCCCCTTATGGGGACCACTGAAGCTTTCTTT. The chain joins TRBV9 to TRBJ1-1; the D gene is possibly TRBD1 (5 bases). Per germline, CDR1 SGDLS and CDR2 YYNGEE. The CDR3 sequence is 14 residues long. V was pared by 4 bases and J by 4 bases, with 14 bases between.

This clonotype has a handful of counts. J is TRBJ1-1 and V is TRBV12-3 or TRBV12-4; D not certain. The CDR3 covers 14 residues. The ends were cut back, 3 bases at V and 1 base at J, with 9 bases in the middle. The CDR3 DNA reads TGTGCCAGCAGTTTTGTATACAGGAACACTGAAGCTTTCTTT. As protein: CASSFVYRNTEAFF.

In its sample, this clonotype was seen many times. This chain uses TRBV18 with TRBJ2-7; 8 bases align to TRBD1. The CDR3 covers 12 residues. V dropped 2 bases and J dropped 6; count of bases not matched to a gene: 0. The germline gives CDR1 KGHSH, CDR2 LQKENI. CDR3 sequence reads: CASSPDRGEQYF. The CDR3 region has the DNA TGTGCCAGCTCACCAGACAGGGGCGAGCAGTACTTC.

The chain recombines TRBV28 with TRBJ2-7; maybe TRBD2 (6 bases). In germline, CDR1 is MDHEN, CDR2 SYDVKM. The CDR3 has 14 residues. CDR3 in amino acids: CASSSGDFIYGQYV. CDR3 sequence (DNA): TGTGCCAGCAGTTCGGGGGACTTCATCTACGGGCAGTACGTC.

Remarks on this clonotype: This may come from a read error, since a much larger clone is one base off. The chain has TRBV3-1 and TRBJ1-2; no firm D call. The CDR3 has 11 amino acids. Germline V gene sequence: CDR1 LGHDT, CDR2 YNNKEL (reference sequence). The CDR3 spells CASSLHGGYIF. In DNA, the CDR3 is TGTGCCAGCAGCCTACACGGTGGCTACATCTTC. The full variable domain, with the rest looked up from reference TRBV3-1 and TRBJ1-2, is DTAVSQTPKYLVTQMGNDKSIKCEQNLGHDTMYWYKQDSKKFLKIMFSYNNKELIINETVPNRFSPKSPDKAHLNLHINSLELGDSAVYFCASSLHGGYIFGSGTRLTVV.

This clonotype has at least ten counts. The V call is TRBV7-3, the J call TRBJ2-1; 7 nucleotides align to TRBD2. The CDR3 runs to 18 residues. Germline V CDR1 and CDR2: SGHTA, FQGTGA. V was pared by 1 base and J by 6 bases, with 15 bases of the junction left unmatched. CDR3 protein: CASSLKPGSGLGGNEQFF. CDR3 nucleotide sequence: TGTGCCAGCAGCTTAAAGCCGGGGAGCGGACTAGGAGGCAATGAGCAGTTCTTC.

The table lists this clonotype with many counts. The chain links TRBV7-9 to TRBJ2-2, with D unclear. V was cut by 3 bases and J by 1 base, with 6 bases left in between. The germline gives CDR1 SEHNR, CDR2 FQNEAQ (reference sequence). This CDR3 is built from 14 residues. CDR3 loop: CASSFEGNTGELFF. CDR3 DNA sequence: TGTGCCAGCAGCTTCGAAGGGAACACCGGGGAGCTGTTTTTT. The full variable domain, completed using reference TRBV7-9 and TRBJ2-2, is DTGVSQNPRHKITKRGQNVTFRCDPISEHNRLYWYRQTLGQGPEFLTYFQNEAQLEKSRLLSDRFSAERPKGSFSTLEIQRTEQGDSAMYLCASSFEGNTGELFFGEGSRLTVL.

This clonotype was seen a few times. The V and J genes are TRBV19 and TRBJ2-4; possible D gene TRBD1, 5 bases. Per germline, CDR1 LNHDA and CDR2 SQIVND (reference sequence). CDR3 size: 15 residues. Deletions cut 3 bases from V and 0 bases from J, with 9 bases between. The DNA for the CDR3 is TGTGCCAGTAGTATGTTGGACATAGCCAAAAACATTCAGTACTTC. Protein sequence: CASSMLDIAKNIQYF. Full variable domain (rest looked up from reference TRBV19 and TRBJ2-4): DGGITQSPKYLFRKEGQNVTLSCEQNLNHDAMYWYRQDPGQGLRLIYYSQIVNDFQKGDIAEGYSVSREKKESFPLTVTSAQKNPTAFYLCASSMLDIAKNIQYFGAGTRLSVL.

This clonotype was counted only a few times. This sequence joins TRBV30 and TRBJ2-1, with a possible D match to TRBD2 (6 bases). CDR1 is GTSNPN and CDR2 is SVGIG in the germline V gene (reference sequence). CDR3 size: 14 residues. The V end was cut by 4 bases, the J end by 2 bases, with 12 bases between. The CDR3 is CAWTRERTYNEQFF. As DNA, the CDR3 is TGTGCCTGGACCCGGGAGAGGACCTACAATGAGCAGTTCTTC.

This clonotype was counted a few times. This rearrangement joins TRBV9 to TRBJ1-1, with D possibly being TRBD1 (5 bases). From germline, CDR1 is SGDLS and CDR2 YYNGEE. The V end was cut by 4 bases, the J end by 1 base, with 14 bases between. The CDR3 is 15 residues long. DNA of the CDR3: TGTGCCAGCAGCCCCTGGGGGTTAGGGAACACTGAAGCTTTCTTT. It specifies CASSPWGLGNTEAFF.

This clonotype was detected a few times. The rearrangement joins TRBV11-2 to TRBJ2-1; tentative D call: TRBD1 (6 bases). CDR3 length equals 18 residues. With 4 bases removed from V and 3 bases from J, the gap between germline ends came to 22 bases. The V gene's germline CDR1 is SGHAT and CDR2 FQNNGV. The DNA for the CDR3 is TGTGCCAGCAGCTCCAGCCCGAATACAGGGCGTTTCTACAATGAGCAGTTCTTC. Its protein product is CASSSSPNTGRFYNEQFF.

This clonotype was detected only a few times. V gene TRBV5-5 combines with J gene TRBJ2-5; TRBD2 is a possible D gene (5 bases). V shed 1 base and J shed 3 bases, with 10 bases lying between them. This CDR3 is 14 amino acids long. The germline CDR1 and CDR2 sequences are SGHKS and YYEKEE (reference sequence). This CDR3 is CASSLLPGEETQYF. For the CDR3, the DNA is TGTGCCAGCAGCTTGCTCCCCGGGGAAGAGACCCAGTACTTC.

The genes are TRBV29-1 and TRBJ2-2; D not resolved. CDR1 SQVTM and CDR2 ANQGSEA come from the germline V gene. V was trimmed by 4 bases and J by 5 bases, leaving 11 bases between them. The CDR3 extends over 13 amino acids. CDR3 DNA: TGCAGCGTTGGGGTCAGATCGACCGGGGAGCTGTTTTTT. This sequence encodes CSVGVRSTGELFF.

This clonotype was seen at least ten times. This chain links TRBV4-1 with TRBJ1-2, with 7 bases identical to TRBD1. Germline CDR1 MGHRA, CDR2 YSYEKL. The V gene end was trimmed by 3 bases and the J gene end by 2 bases; junction bases not matched to a gene: 6. The CDR3 sequence is 15 residues long. The CDR3 DNA reads as TGCGCCAGCAGCCACCTGACGACAGGGAACTATGGCTACACCTTC. Protein product: CASSHLTTGNYGYTF.

This clonotype came up many times. The CDR3 DNA is TGTGCCAGCAGTAGTCCTAGCGGGATGGTAGCGGAGACCCAGTACTTC. It codes for CASSSPSGMVAETQYF. V and J are TRBV12-3 or TRBV12-4 and TRBJ2-5, with 9 bases matching TRBD2. This CDR3 comprises 16 residues. V lost 5 bases, J lost 5 bases, and 12 bases stayed unmatched.

This clonotype was found many times. The chain links TRBV11-3 to TRBJ1-1; 7 positions match TRBD1. Trimming cost V 8 bases and J 5 bases; bases outside gene matches: 8. CDR3 size: 13 residues. Germline CDR1 is SGHNT and CDR2 is YENEEA. The CDR3 here is CASGRQGETEAFF. In DNA, the CDR3 is TGTGCCAGCGGTCGGCAGGGGGAAACTGAAGCTTTCTTT. Full variable domain (remainder filled in from reference TRBV11-3 and TRBJ1-1): EAGVVQSPRYKIIEKKQPVAFWCNPISGHNTLYWYLQNLGQGPELLIRYENEEAVDDSQLPKDRFSAERLKGVDSTLKIQPAELGDSAVYLCASGRQGETEAFFGQGTRLTVV.